The T cell receptor (beta chain) described here comes from a study of T cell responses to AZD1222 COVID-19 vaccine. Clones were read by immunoSEQ multiplex PCR, and TCRdb kept only the in-frame ones, dropping some. The top ten hold around 8.2% of the sample, which has more than 100,000 clones, approximately 90% seen once. Per the germline V gene, CDR1 is LGHDT and CDR2 is YNNKEL (reference sequence). With 1 base removed from V and 4 bases from J, the gap between germline ends came to 14 bases. The CDR3 spans 16 residues. The chain couples TRBV3-1 (or the pseudogene TRBV3-2) to TRBJ1-3; no clear D. This clonotype was sampled from an adult who received the AZD1222 COVID-19 vaccine. Sequenced material: peripheral blood, taken 28 days after the second AZD1222 dose. This CDR3 is CASSQGPHHAGNTIYF. The CDR3 DNA reads as TGTGCCAGCAGCCAAGGACCTCATCACGCCGGAAACACCATATATTTT.